This T cell receptor beta chain was captured in a study of a mutant IDH1 vaccine in newly diagnosed glioma. Study as a whole: Beginning 4-6 weeks after radiotherapy alone, or with temozolomide cycles, vaccination took place.

General study points: A vaccine-induced immune response developed in around 92% of the patients.

Time point specified: week 23, last vaccination. What each vaccine dose contained was 300 ug of mutant IDH1 20-mer peptide, accompanied by topical imiquimod. The germline gives CDR1 MNHNS, CDR2 SASEGT. After removal of 9 bases from V and 4 bases from J, the junction contained 10 bases not matched to a gene. The CDR3 has 15 residues. Turning to this clone: Antigen: not known.

Generated by immunoSEQ multiplex PCR, the TCRdb table keeps only in-frame clones and is missing some. The sample contains around 60,000 clones, about 88% of which appear only once. The chain recombines TRBV6-1 with TRBJ2-5; TRBD2 matches at 11 bases. The source is a man aged 30-40 years with glioma. Source: PBMCs, taken from a glioma patient whose treatment included an IDH1 peptide vaccine. The DNA of the CDR3 is TGTGCCAGTAGCGGGGGGGCCGCAGGAGGAGAGACCCAGTACTTC. As protein: CASSGGAAGGETQYF.